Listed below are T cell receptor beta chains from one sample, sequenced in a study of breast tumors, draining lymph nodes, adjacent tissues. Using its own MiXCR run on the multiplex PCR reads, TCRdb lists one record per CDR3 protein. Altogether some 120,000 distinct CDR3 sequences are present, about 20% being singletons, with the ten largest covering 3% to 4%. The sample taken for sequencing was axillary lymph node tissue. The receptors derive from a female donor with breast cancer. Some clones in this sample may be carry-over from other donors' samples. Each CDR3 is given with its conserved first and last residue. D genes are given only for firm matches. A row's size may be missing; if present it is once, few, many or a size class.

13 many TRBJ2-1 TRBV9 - CASSPRQSNEQFF TGTGCCAGCAGCCCCCGCCAGAGCAATGAGCAGTTCTTC
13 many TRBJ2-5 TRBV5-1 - CASSLGGEKTQYF TGCGCCAGCAGCTTGGGGGGAGAAAAGACCCAGTACTTC
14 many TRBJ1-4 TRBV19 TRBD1 CASRQTGGREKLFF TGTGCCAGTAGGCAGACAGGGGGGAGAGAAAAACTGTTTTTT
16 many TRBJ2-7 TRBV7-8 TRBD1 CASSLALGQGAWEQYF TGTGCCAGCAGCTTAGCGCTGGGACAGGGGGCGTGGGAGCAGTACTTC
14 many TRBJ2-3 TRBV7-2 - CASSLWDSTDTQYF TGTGCCAGCAGCTTATGGGACAGCACAGATACGCAGTATTTT
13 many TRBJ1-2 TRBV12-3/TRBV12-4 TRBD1 CASSQQGFYGYTF TGTGCCAGCAGTCAACAGGGGTTCTATGGCTACACCTTC
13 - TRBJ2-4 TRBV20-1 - CSRRALAKNIQYF TGCAGTCGTAGAGCTCTAGCCAAAAACATTCAGTACTTC
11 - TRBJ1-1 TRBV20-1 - CSKIRNTEAFF TGCAGTAAGATCAGAAACACTGAAGCTTTCTTT
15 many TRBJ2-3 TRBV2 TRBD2 CASSPERLAADTQYF TGTGCCAGCTCCCCTGAGAGACTAGCGGCAGATACGCAGTATTTT
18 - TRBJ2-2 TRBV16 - CASSQSLGRSTNTGELFF TGTGCCAGCAGCCAATCGTTGGGCAGGTCTACGAACACCGGGGAGCTGTTTTTT
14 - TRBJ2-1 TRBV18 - CASSLGQSKNEQFF TGTGCCAGCTCACTTGGACAGAGTAAAAATGAGCAGTTCTTC
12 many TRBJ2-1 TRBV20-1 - CSAYLRQDEQFF TGCAGTGCTTACCTAAGACAGGATGAGCAGTTCTTC
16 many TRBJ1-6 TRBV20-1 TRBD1 CSAPGQAGSYNSPLHF TGCAGTGCCCCCGGACAGGCCGGATCCTATAATTCACCCCTCCACTTT
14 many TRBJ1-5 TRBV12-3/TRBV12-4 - CASRTYRANQPQHF TGTGCCAGCAGGACCTACAGGGCCAATCAGCCCCAGCATTTT
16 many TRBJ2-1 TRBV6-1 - CASSEGRGGSYNEQFF TGTGCCAGCAGTGAAGGTCGCGGGGGCTCTTACAATGAGCAGTTCTTC
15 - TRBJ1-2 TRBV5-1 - CASSLYPGMGDGYTF TGCGCCAGCAGCTTGTATCCGGGTATGGGAGATGGCTACACCTTC
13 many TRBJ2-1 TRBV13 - CASRTAGFGEQFF TGTGCCAGCAGGACTGCAGGGTTTGGTGAGCAGTTCTTC
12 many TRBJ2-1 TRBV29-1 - CSTTLPNNEQFF TGCAGCACGACTCTACCGAACAATGAGCAGTTCTTC
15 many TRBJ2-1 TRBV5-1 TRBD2 CASSLVASGSNEQFF TGCGCCAGCAGCTTGGTTGCTAGCGGGAGTAATGAGCAGTTCTTC
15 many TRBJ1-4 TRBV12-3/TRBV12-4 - CASSSRPRGNEKLFF TGTGCCAGCAGTTCTAGACCCCGGGGTAATGAAAAACTGTTTTTT
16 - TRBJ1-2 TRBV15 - CATSSPLRQPNYGYTF TGTGCCACCAGCAGCCCGTTGCGACAGCCCAACTATGGCTACACCTTC
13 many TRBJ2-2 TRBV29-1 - CSTPGKEAGELFF TGCAGCACCCCAGGGAAGGAGGCCGGGGAGCTGTTTTTT
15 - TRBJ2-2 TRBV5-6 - CASSLGGVGTGELFF TGTGCCAGCAGCTTGGGCGGGGTTGGCACCGGGGAGCTGTTTTTT
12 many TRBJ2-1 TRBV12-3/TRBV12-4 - CASRRINNEQFF TGTGCCAGCAGAAGGATAAACAATGAGCAGTTCTTC
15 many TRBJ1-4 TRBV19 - CASSTRQASNEKLFF TGTGCCAGTAGTACCCGACAGGCGTCTAATGAAAAACTGTTTTTT
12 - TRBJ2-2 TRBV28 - CASRRGSGELFF TGTGCCAGCAGACGGGGTTCCGGGGAGCTGTTTTTT
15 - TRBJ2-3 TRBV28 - CASSFGGILTDTQYF TGTGCCAGCAGTTTCGGAGGAATACTCACAGATACGCAGTATTTT
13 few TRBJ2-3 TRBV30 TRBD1 CAWKGTVSDTQYF TGTGCCTGGAAGGGGACAGTGTCAGATACGCAGTATTTT
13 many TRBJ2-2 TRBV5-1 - CASSLLGSGELFF TGCGCCAGCAGCTTGTTAGGGTCCGGGGAGCTGTTTTTT
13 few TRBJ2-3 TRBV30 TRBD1 CAWGTGGGDTQYF TGTGCCTGGGGGACAGGGGGCGGCGATACGCAGTATTTT
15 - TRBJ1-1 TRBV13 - CASSLSLDRNTEAFF TGTGCCAGCAGCTTAAGTTTAGACAGAAACACTGAAGCTTTCTTT
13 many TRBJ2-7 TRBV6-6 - CATMDSKHYEQYF TGTGCCACCATGGACTCCAAACATTACGAGCAGTACTTC
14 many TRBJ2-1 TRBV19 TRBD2 CASSISSGVNEQFF TGTGCCAGTAGTATTAGTAGCGGGGTCAATGAGCAGTTCTTC
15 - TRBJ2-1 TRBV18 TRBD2 CASSPGLAGGDEQSF TGTGCCAGCTCACCGGGACTAGCGGGGGGGGATGAGCAGTCCTTC
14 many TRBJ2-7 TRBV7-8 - CASSLPWQAGEQYF TGTGCCAGCAGCTTACCTTGGCAGGCGGGCGAGCAGTACTTC
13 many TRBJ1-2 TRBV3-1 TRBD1 CASSDRGHGGYTF TGTGCCAGCAGCGATAGGGGGCATGGTGGCTACACCTTC
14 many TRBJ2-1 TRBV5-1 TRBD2 CASFLAGGSDEQFF TGCGCCAGCTTCCTAGCGGGGGGGAGCGATGAGCAGTTCTTC
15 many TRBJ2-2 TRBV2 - CASSEAGGRGGELFF TGTGCCAGCAGTGAAGCGGGGGGCCGAGGCGGGGAGCTGTTTTTT
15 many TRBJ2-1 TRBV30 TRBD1 CAWSVRGSGYNEQFF TGTGCCTGGAGTGTCAGGGGGTCGGGCTACAATGAGCAGTTCTTC
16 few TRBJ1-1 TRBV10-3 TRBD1 CAISEGTEGMNTEAFF TGTGCCATCAGTGAAGGGACAGAAGGCATGAACACTGAAGCTTTCTTT
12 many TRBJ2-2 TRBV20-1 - CSARGGAGELFF TGCAGTGCTAGAGGGGGAGCCGGGGAGCTGTTTTTT
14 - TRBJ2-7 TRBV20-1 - CSARVRTGSYEQCF TGCAGTGCTAGAGTGAGGACGGGCTCCTACGAGCAGTGCTTC
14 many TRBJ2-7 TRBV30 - CAWTPLEGGDEQYF TGTGCCTGGACCCCCCTAGAGGGCGGCGACGAGCAGTACTTC
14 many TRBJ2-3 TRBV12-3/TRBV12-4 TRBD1 CASNIPTGDDTQYF TGTGCCAGCAACATACCCACAGGGGATGATACGCAGTATTTT
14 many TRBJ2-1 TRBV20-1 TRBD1 CSAPGDSSYNEQFF TGCAGTGCCCCTGGGGACAGCTCCTACAATGAGCAGTTCTTC